These 25 T cell receptor beta chains originate from one sample sequenced in a study of regulatory T cells in long-lasting Graves disease. Time point noted: persistent/refractory GD, antithyroid drugs over 5 years with positive TRAb. Following extraction of RNA from PBMCs, that RNA was used to make the TCR library. iRepertoire HTBI primers and Arm-PCR of CDR3 regions built TCR beta libraries. Using its own MiXCR run on the multiplex PCR reads, TCRdb lists one record per CDR3 protein. The table has about 660,000 distinct CDR3 sequences, 25% to 35% seen once. The specimen comprised peripheral blood mononuclear cells (PBMCs), sampled when the disease was refractory, from a patient treated with antithyroid drugs. Receptors originate from a female donor with Graves disease.

This clonotype was detected many times. The chain couples TRBV7-2 to TRBJ2-7, with TRBD1 matching over 8 bases. The CDR3 contains 17 residues. V lost 4 bases and J lost 4; bases outside the gene matches: 15. CDR1 SGHTA and CDR2 FQGNSA come from the germline V gene. The CDR3: CASSYRGGQGATYEQYF. As DNA, the CDR3 is TGTGCCAGCAGCTACAGGGGTGGCCAGGGGGCGACATACGAGCAGTACTTC.

This clonotype has more than one count but fewer than ten. The genes are TRBV20-1 and TRBJ2-2; possible D gene TRBD1, 5 bases. Germline V lookup: CDR1 DFQATT, CDR2 SNEGSKA (reference sequence). This CDR3 is 16 amino acids long. The V end was cut by 2 bases, the J end by 1 base, with 14 bases between. The CDR3 here is CSARRPQGMNTGELFF. In DNA form, the CDR3 reads TGCAGTGCTAGAAGACCCCAGGGAATGAACACCGGGGAGCTGTTTTTT.

This clonotype was found a few times. The chain carries TRBV29-1 and TRBJ2-5; D is uncertain. The CDR3 runs to 12 residues. V was clipped by 3 bases and J by 2 bases, with 7 bases between them. Germline V gives CDR1 SQVTM, CDR2 ANQGSEA. The CDR3 sequence: CSVEKEQETQYF. The CDR3 nucleotides are TGCAGCGTTGAGAAAGAACAAGAGACCCAGTACTTC.

The chain couples TRBV6-1 to TRBJ2-2; D is undetermined. Germline CDR1 and CDR2: MNHNS and SASEGT. CDR3 size: 14 residues. The germline V and J ends were trimmed by 6 bases and 1 base, with 9 bases remaining between them. The CDR3 region is CASRLTENTGELFF. The CDR3 DNA reads as TGTGCCAGCAGACTAACCGAGAACACCGGGGAGCTGTTTTTT.

The rearrangement joins TRBV7-3 to TRBJ1-2; 8 bases line up with TRBD1. CDR1 SGHTA and CDR2 FQGTGA come from the germline V gene. This CDR3 has 12 residues. Unmatched junction bases numbered 3, after V lost 5 bases and J lost 7 bases. CDR3 amino acids: CASSPGQGGYTF. The CDR3 nucleotides are TGTGCCAGCAGCCCCGGACAGGGTGGCTACACCTTC.

The chain couples TRBV7-3 to TRBJ1-1; D unclear. The germline CDR1 and CDR2 sequences are SGHTA and FQGTGA. V shed 7 bases and J shed 2 bases, with 17 bases lying between them. The CDR3 contains 15 residues. This chain's CDR3 is CASNPVEVLNTEAFF. In DNA form, the CDR3 reads TGTGCCAGCAACCCTGTAGAGGTCCTAAACACTGAAGCTTTCTTT.

V and J are TRBV20-1 and TRBJ1-1; a possible D gene is TRBD1 (5 bases). V was shortened by 6 bases and J by 10 bases, with 24 bases between the two germline ends. Germline V CDR1 and CDR2: DFQATT, SNEGSKA (reference sequence). The CDR3 has 14 residues. The CDR3 loop reads CSAPPGGAPGGAFF. In DNA, the CDR3 is TGCAGTGCCCCCCCGGGAGGGGCTCCTGGGGGAGCTTTCTTT.

The chain is built from TRBV9 and TRBJ2-2; no clear D gene. The V and J ends lost 2 bases and 6 bases respectively, with 5 bases between them. Germline assignment: CDR1 SGDLS and CDR2 YYNGEE. The CDR3 spans 12 residues. The DNA for the CDR3 is TGTGCCAGCAGCGTTTTCCCCGGGGAGCTGTTTTTT. Residues: CASSVFPGELFF.

V usage is TRBV20-1 and J usage is TRBJ1-6; D unresolved. The CDR3 spans 12 residues. Trimming took 6 bases from V and 13 from J, leaving 16 bases between them. Germline CDR1 DFQATT, CDR2 SNEGSKA (reference sequence). CDR3 residues: CSAKDGLTPLHF. In DNA form, the CDR3 reads TGCAGTGCAAAGGACGGGCTAACCCCCCTCCACTTT.

This clonotype was observed a handful of times. The V and J genes are TRBV6-1 and TRBJ1-4; no firm D call. The CDR3 totals 16 residues. Per germline, CDR1 MNHNS and CDR2 SASEGT. Trimming left V 7 bases short and J 7 bases short, with 22 bases between. Here the CDR3 reads CASTPLAGQSGEKLFF. CDR3 in DNA: TGTGCCAGCACCCCTTTGGCGGGCCAATCCGGTGAAAAACTGTTTTTT.

The rearrangement links TRBV6-1 to TRBJ1-1; 8 bases align to TRBD1. Germline CDR1 reads MNHNS; CDR2 reads SASEGT. V trimming: 5 bases; J trimming: 11 bases; junction bases outside the gene matches: 7. This CDR3 region has 12 residues. Here the CDR3 DNA reads TGTGCCAGCAGTATCGGACAGGGCCTGGCTTTCTTT. Protein product: CASSIGQGLAFF.

This chain joins TRBV20-1 and TRBJ2-7, with D maybe TRBD1 (5 bases). V was pared by 0 bases and J by 5 bases, with 14 bases between. The V gene's germline CDR1 is DFQATT and CDR2 SNEGSKA (reference sequence). CDR3 length: 14 amino acids. The CDR3 loop is CSARDQEQVHEQYF. CDR3 DNA sequence: TGCAGTGCTAGAGATCAGGAACAGGTCCACGAGCAGTACTTC.

This chain joins TRBV7-3 and TRBJ2-7; D is possibly TRBD1 (7 bases). The V end lost 5 bases, the J end lost 3 bases, and 17 bases lay between the germline ends. The CDR3 covers 15 residues. Per the germline V gene, CDR1 is SGHTA and CDR2 is FQGTGA. The CDR3 nucleotides read TGTGCCAGCAGCCGCGGGACAGCGGCTGGCTACGAGCAGTACTTC. Protein sequence: CASSRGTAAGYEQYF.

In its sample, this clonotype was seen a few times. CDR3: CASTLEGSRQYF. CDR3 bases: TGTGCCAGCACCCTGGAGGGCAGCCGCCAGTACTTC. The chain is built from TRBV5-5 and TRBJ2-5, with D tentatively TRBD2 (6 bases). V gave up 6 bases and J gave up 10 bases, with 16 bases separating them. Germline V gives CDR1 SGHKS, CDR2 YYEKEE (reference sequence). The CDR3 loop spans 12 amino acids.

This clonotype was seen many times. V usage is TRBV2 and J usage is TRBJ1-4; tentatively, D is TRBD1 (5 bases). V was pared by 6 bases and J by 7 bases, with 15 bases between. This CDR3 contains 14 residues. Germline loops: CDR1 SNHLY, CDR2 FYNNEI. The CDR3: CASSEGIRGEKLFF. The CDR3, as DNA: TGTGCCAGCAGCGAGGGGATACGGGGTGAAAAACTGTTTTTT.

This clonotype was counted at least ten times. CDR3 nucleotide sequence: TGTGCCAGCAGCTGGGACACCGGGGAGCTGTTTTTT. Its protein product is CASSWDTGELFF. The chain recombines TRBV12-3 or TRBV12-4 with TRBJ2-2; D not resolved. Trimming took off 6 bases at V and 3 bases at J, with 5 bases between the two ends. The CDR3 totals 12 residues.

This clonotype was found many times. This chain joins TRBV6-1 and TRBJ1-2; no reliable D call. V lost 2 bases and J 4 bases, leaving 17 bases between the germline ends. Germline V lookup: CDR1 MNHNS, CDR2 SASEGT. The CDR3 has 16 amino acids. Written as DNA, the CDR3 is TGTGCCAGCAGTGAATTAGAAGGATCGTCAAGCTATGGCTACACCTTC. Protein: CASSELEGSSSYGYTF.

The chain links TRBV30 to TRBJ1-2; D may be TRBD1 (6 bases). Trimming cost V 0 bases and J 4 bases, with 12 bases left between them. The CDR3 has 14 amino acids. CDR1 and CDR2 from the germline V gene are GTSNPN and SVGIG (reference sequence). CDR3: CAWSVPRGPYGYTF. The CDR3 region has the DNA TGTGCCTGGAGTGTACCCAGGGGACCCTATGGCTACACCTTC. The whole variable domain, remainder taken from reference TRBV30 and TRBJ1-2, is SQTIHQWPATLVQPVGSPLSLECTVEGTSNPNLYWYRQAAGRGLQLLFYSVGIGQISSEVPQNLSASRPQDRQFILSSKKLLLSDSGFYLCAWSVPRGPYGYTFGSGTRLTVV.

Written as DNA, the CDR3 is TGTGCCTGGATCTCTGGGACAGGGGAAGCTTTCTTT. Translated, it gives CAWISGTGEAFF. The rearrangement uses TRBV30 and TRBJ1-1; 9 positions match TRBD1. The length of the CDR3 is 12 residues. The germline gives CDR1 GTSNPN, CDR2 SVGIG (reference sequence). The trim removed 4 bases at V and 8 bases at J, leaving 5 bases unmatched.

This chain links TRBV20-1 with TRBJ2-3, with 7 bases matching TRBD1. This CDR3 is built from 14 residues. J was trimmed by 6 bases and V by 5 bases; bases with no gene match: 11. Looked up from germline, CDR1 is DFQATT and CDR2 is SNEGSKA (reference sequence). In DNA form, the CDR3 reads TGCAGTGCTCGGACAGGCCCTAAGGCGGATACGCAGTATTTT. It is translated as CSARTGPKADTQYF.

This clonotype showed up many times. J is TRBJ1-2 and V is TRBV28; D gene ambiguous. CDR3 length equals 13 residues. The germline V gene has CDR1 MDHEN and CDR2 SYDVKM. Deletions cut 4 bases from V and 2 bases from J, with 8 bases between. The CDR3 coding sequence is TGTGCCAGCAGTTGGGAGGCCAACTATGGCTACACCTTC. Translated, it gives CASSWEANYGYTF.

The CDR3 loop is CASSDRARVYSNQPQHF. DNA for the CDR3: TGTGCCAGCAGTGATAGGGCCAGGGTTTATAGCAATCAGCCCCAGCATTTT. The chain recombines TRBV6-2 or TRBV6-3 with TRBJ1-5, with D tentatively TRBD1 (5 bases). Trimming took off 5 bases at V and 0 bases at J, with 17 bases between the two ends. The CDR3 covers 17 residues. Germline assignment: CDR1 MNHEY and CDR2 SVGEGT.

The rearrangement uses TRBV24-1 and TRBJ2-1; D remains ambiguous. The germline V gene has CDR1 KGHDR and CDR2 SFDVKD. V gave up 5 bases and J gave up 6 bases, with 13 bases separating them. This CDR3 region has 14 residues. The CDR3 loop reads CATSGIGPGNEQFF. DNA for the CDR3: TGTGCCACCAGTGGAATAGGACCTGGCAATGAGCAGTTCTTC.

This clonotype has a handful of counts. The chain couples TRBV4-1 to TRBJ1-3; TRBD1 might be the D (5 bases). The CDR3 totals 15 residues. Trimming shortened V by 0 bases and J by 2 bases, and 8 bases separated the two germline ends. Germline V gene data show CDR1 as MGHRA and CDR2 as YSYEKL. CDR3 sequence: CASSQDRVAGNTIYF. CDR3 nucleotide sequence: TGCGCCAGCAGCCAAGACAGGGTAGCTGGAAACACCATATATTTT.

This clonotype was found many times. The V gene is TRBV12-3 or TRBV12-4, the J gene TRBJ1-1, with a tentative D call TRBD1 (5 bases). CDR3 size: 16 residues. The germline V and J ends were trimmed by 4 bases and 2 bases, with 17 bases remaining between them. In nucleotides, the CDR3 is TGTGCCAGCAGTTCGTCTCGGACATGGTCTAACACTGAAGCTTTCTTT. It translates to CASSSSRTWSNTEAFF.